This TCR beta chain stems from a study of T-cell reconstitution after alpha-beta-depleted transplantation in children. Trimming stripped 0 bases from V and 8 bases from J, with 8 bases between. From germline, CDR1 is SGHRS and CDR2 YFSETQ. The CDR3 consists of 12 residues. This clonotype was counted at least ten times. TCRbeta library construction was performed incorporating unique molecular identifiers. MiXCR, run by TCRdb on the PCR reads, gives a single entry per CDR3 protein. The table records about 230,000 distinct CDR3 sequences, around 12% of them present only once. Material: PBMCs from the stem cell graft donor, obtained from the stem cell graft. This sequence originates from a human donor who donated a stem cell graft to a child with acute lymphoblastic leukemia. The V and J genes are TRBV5-1 and TRBJ1-2; D remains ambiguous. The CDR3: CASSLEVGGYTF. The CDR3 DNA reads as TGCGCCAGCAGCTTGGAGGTGGGAGGCTACACCTTC.